What follows are 32 T cell receptor beta chains derived from one specimen sequenced in a study of vaccination effects on CD4 cells after COVID-19. TCRdb keeps only in-frame clones here, not all; method: immunoSEQ multiplex PCR. Seen here are around 12,000 clones, over 60% observed once, and the top ten hold roughly 33%. These receptors lack a known antigen. Expansion of antigen-specific CD4+ T cells with viral peptide pools was carried out by the ViraFEST assay before sequencing. Investigators separated out CD4+ T cells once around nine days of culture had passed. Confirmation by PCR established that the person had SARS-CoV-2 infection between March and December 2020. Each participant was given two doses of one vaccine (BNT162b2 or mRNA-1273). The specimen was CD4+ T cells from PBMCs cultured with HCoV-NL63 spike peptides, collected after COVID-19 vaccination. These receptor sequences come from a human donor who had a prior SARS-CoV-2 infection.

Remarks on this clone: Mismatch with germline at one junction end may stem from a read error. This chain connects TRBV18 to TRBJ1-2; the match to TRBD1 covers 11 bases. The germline gives CDR1 KGHSH, CDR2 LQKENI. The CDR3 is made up of 17 amino acids. The CDR3 coding sequence is TGTGCCAGCTCACCACCGGGGGACAGGGGGTCTGCAAATGGCTACACCTTT. It encodes CASSPPGDRGSANGYTF. The whole variable domain, filled in from reference TRBV18 and TRBJ1-2, reads NAGVMQNPRHLVRRRGQEARLRCSPMKGHSHVYWYRQLPEEGLKFMVYLQKENIIDESGMPKERFSAEFPKEGPSILRIQQVVRGDSAAYFCASSPPGDRGSANGYTFGSGTRLTVV.

This chain joins TRBV6-1 and TRBJ2-2; unclear D gene. Germline values: CDR1 MNHNS, CDR2 SASEGT. V lost 2 bases, J lost 4 bases, and 14 bases lay in between. This CDR3 is built from 16 residues. Written as DNA, the CDR3 is TGTGCCAGCAGTGAATTTGGGCGAGAAGCCACCGGGGAGCTGTTTTTT. Protein: CASSEFGREATGELFF.

The rearrangement joins TRBV5-1 to TRBJ1-3, with 7 bases fitting TRBD1. Germline V gene sequence: CDR1 SGHRS, CDR2 YFSETQ. The CDR3 contains 14 residues. V gave up 7 bases and J gave up 3 bases; unmatched junction bases: 7. The CDR3 DNA is TGCGCCAGCGCCACCGGGACAGATGGAAACACCATATATTTT. Translating gives CASATGTDGNTIYF.

The chain uses TRBV30 and TRBJ2-1, with 10 positions matching TRBD1. The CDR3 covers 14 residues. J was trimmed by 6 bases and V by 2 bases; bases with no gene match: 4. Germline V gene data show CDR1 as GTSNPN and CDR2 as SVGIG (reference sequence). In DNA, the CDR3 is TGTGCCTGGAGTCCTAGGACAGGGGGCAATGAGCAGTTCTTC. Translating gives CAWSPRTGGNEQFF.

The chain combines TRBV30 with TRBJ1-5; D remains ambiguous. The ends were cut back, 1 base at V and 4 bases at J, with 8 bases in the middle. Germline assignment: CDR1 GTSNPN and CDR2 SVGIG (reference sequence). This CDR3 has 13 residues. This CDR3 reads CAWSELGNQPQHF. CDR3 sequence (DNA): TGTGCCTGGAGTGAATTGGGTAATCAGCCCCAGCATTTT.

The V gene is TRBV5-6, the J gene TRBJ2-3, with D unresolved. There are 15 residues in the CDR3. Germline CDR1 is SGHDT and CDR2 is YYEEEE. V was shortened by 4 bases and J by 2 bases, with 14 bases between the two germline ends. This CDR3 is CASSLTRRDTDTQYF. CDR3 DNA sequence: TGTGCCAGCAGCCTCACGCGCCGAGACACAGATACGCAGTATTTT.

The CDR3 DNA reads TGTGCCAGCAGTGCCCGACTAGCGGGGGGGTACAATGAGCAGTTCTTC. This translates into CASSARLAGGYNEQFF. The rearrangement joins TRBV2 to TRBJ2-1; 14 bases are shared with TRBD2. The J segment lost 4 bases and the V segment lost 4 bases, leaving 3 bases of the junction unmatched. The CDR3 sequence is 16 residues long. Germline CDR1 and CDR2: SNHLY and FYNNEI.

The V call is TRBV11-3, the J call TRBJ2-7; weak D call: TRBD2 (6 bases). In germline, CDR1 is SGHNT, CDR2 YENEEA. This CDR3 comprises 18 residues. Deletions cut 4 bases from V and 2 bases from J, with 24 bases between. In nucleotides, the CDR3 is TGTGCCAGCAGCTATCCCGGAAGTGGGGCAGGGAGGCCCTACGAGCAGTACTTC. Protein: CASSYPGSGAGRPYEQYF.

The V and J genes are TRBV3-1 (or the pseudogene TRBV3-2) and TRBJ2-5; D perhaps matches TRBD2 (6 bases). Trimming removed 3 bases at V and 5 bases at J, with 16 bases between. Per germline, CDR1 LGHDT and CDR2 YNNKEL (reference sequence). The CDR3 consists of 15 residues. The CDR3 reads CASSQRRVGVETQYF. The DNA of the CDR3 is TGTGCCAGCAGCCAGAGGAGGGTTGGGGTGGAGACCCAGTACTTC.

The chain has TRBV9 and TRBJ2-1; 10 bases fit TRBD2. The V gene's germline CDR1 is SGDLS and CDR2 YYNGEE. The CDR3 is 15 amino acids. Losses at the gene ends were 0 bases for V and 9 bases for J; bases not matched to a gene: 6. CDR3 nucleotides: TGTGCCAGCAGCGTAGGGCTAGCGGGAGTAGGTGAGCAGTTCTTC. Protein product: CASSVGLAGVGEQFF.

This clone was seen a handful of times. The chain has TRBV7-6 and TRBJ2-2; possible D gene TRBD2, 6 bases. The V gene lost 5 bases and the J gene lost 2 bases, with 12 bases spanning the gap. The length of the CDR3 is 15 residues. Germline V gene sequence: CDR1 SGHVS, CDR2 FNYEAQ. CDR3 coding DNA: TGTGCCAGCAGCCCCCCCGGGAGCAACACCGGGGAGCTGTTTTTT. As protein: CASSPPGSNTGELFF.

J is TRBJ2-7 and V is TRBV12-5; 8 bases match TRBD1. Germline values: CDR1 LGHNT, CDR2 FRNRAP. This CDR3 has 14 residues. The V segment lost 6 bases and the J segment 4 bases; nucleotides outside the gene matches: 8. The CDR3 DNA sequence: TGTGCTAGTGGCCATGACAGGGGATTATACGAGCAGTACTTC. It is translated as CASGHDRGLYEQYF.

The chain links TRBV5-6 to TRBJ1-6, with D unclear. Trimming cost V 1 base and J 0 bases, with 8 bases left between them. This CDR3 is built from 16 residues. Per the germline V gene, CDR1 is SGHDT and CDR2 is YYEEEE. CDR3 residues: CASSLLVSSYNSPLHF. CDR3 DNA: TGTGCCAGCAGCTTGTTGGTCAGCTCCTATAATTCACCCCTCCACTTT.

This chain links TRBV15 with TRBJ2-3; no clear D. The CDR3 is 14 residues long. V was trimmed by 0 bases and J by 3 bases, leaving 7 bases between them. CDR1 is LNHNV, CDR2 YYDKDF, per germline (reference sequence). CDR3 region: CATSRDTPTDTQYF. The CDR3 coding sequence is TGTGCCACCAGCAGAGATACACCTACAGATACGCAGTATTTT.

This clone has just a few counts. The chain joins TRBV25-1 to TRBJ1-6; D unresolved. This CDR3 comprises 14 residues. Germline values: CDR1 MGHDK, CDR2 SYGVNS. V gave up 7 bases and J gave up 4 bases, with 11 bases separating them. CDR3 region: CASILSIYNSPLHF. The CDR3 DNA reads as TGTGCCAGCATCCTCTCGATTTATAATTCACCCCTCCACTTT.

This clone was seen a few times. The chain joins TRBV4-1 to TRBJ2-7; a possible D gene is TRBD2 (7 bases). Germline-derived CDR1 and CDR2 are MGHRA and YSYEKL. Trimming took off 2 bases at V and 2 bases at J, with 22 bases between the two ends. This CDR3 has 18 amino acids. The CDR3 spells CASSQLALLRGPTYEQYF. CDR3 sequence (DNA): TGCGCCAGCAGCCAACTAGCCCTCTTGCGGGGGCCAACCTACGAGCAGTACTTC.

This rearrangement joins TRBV11-3 to TRBJ2-2, with a possible D match to TRBD2 (7 bases). This CDR3 contains 17 residues. CDR1 and CDR2 from the germline V gene are SGHNT and YENEEA. The ends were cut back, 5 bases at V and 6 bases at J, with 22 bases in the middle. The CDR3 loop reads CASSDRPGRGPAGELFF. CDR3 DNA: TGTGCCAGCAGCGACCGTCCTGGGCGGGGGCCGGCCGGGGAGCTGTTTTTT.

This clone was recorded only once. This chain connects TRBV18 to TRBJ2-3; D not resolved. CDR3 length: 15 amino acids. Germline-derived CDR1 and CDR2 are KGHSH and LQKENI. V lost 3 bases and J lost 5, with 15 bases in between. Here the CDR3 reads CASSPSIPPLDTQYF. In DNA form, the CDR3 reads TGTGCCAGCTCACCTTCCATACCACCATTAGATACGCAGTATTTT.

This chain links TRBV14 with TRBJ2-7; D gene ambiguous. Per the germline V gene, CDR1 is SGHDN and CDR2 is FVKESK. The CDR3 extends over 14 amino acids. V was shortened by 5 bases and J by 2 bases, with 13 bases between the two germline ends. The CDR3 sequence: CASSRPGFPYEQYF. The CDR3 nucleotides are TGTGCCAGCAGCAGGCCTGGTTTTCCCTACGAGCAGTACTTC.

The chain has TRBV4-3 and TRBJ1-2, with TRBD1 as a possible D gene (6 bases). Germline assignment: CDR1 LGHNA and CDR2 YSLEER. This CDR3 contains 17 residues. Trimming removed 1 base from V and 0 bases from J, with 15 bases in between. Here the CDR3 reads CASSQATYRAANYGYTF. In DNA form, the CDR3 reads TGCGCCAGCAGCCAAGCAACCTACAGGGCAGCTAACTATGGCTACACCTTC.

The V gene is TRBV5-1, the J gene TRBJ2-3; 12 nucleotides line up with TRBD2. CDR3 length: 18 residues. Germline trimming cut 0 bases from V and 3 bases from J; bases unmatched to any gene: 8. Germline V gives CDR1 SGHRS, CDR2 YFSETQ. This CDR3 reads CASSLVPSGGAGTDTQYF. The CDR3 region has the DNA TGCGCCAGCAGCTTGGTACCTAGCGGGGGGGCCGGTACAGATACGCAGTATTTT.

This chain links TRBV18 with TRBJ2-7, with 10 bases lining up with TRBD1. The CDR3 spans 15 residues. Trimming removed 4 bases from V and 3 bases from J; junction bases left unmatched: 6. CDR1 and CDR2 from the germline V gene are KGHSH and LQKENI. The CDR3 nucleotides read TGTGCCAGCTCACAATACCGGGACAGGGGCTACGAGCAGTACTTC. As protein: CASSQYRDRGYEQYF.

This clone is deemed medium-sized. This chain uses TRBV4-2 with TRBJ2-1, with 8 bases identical to TRBD2. The length of the CDR3 is 16 residues. Germline CDR1 reads LGHNA; CDR2 reads YNFKEQ. Germline trimming cut 0 bases from V and 8 bases from J; bases unmatched to any gene: 9. The CDR3 DNA sequence: TGTGCCAGCAGCCAAGAGTATTGGCGGGGGGCAGATGAGCAGTTCTTC. Amino acids: CASSQEYWRGADEQFF.

This rearrangement joins TRBV21-1 to TRBJ2-4; the table names TRBD1, a call not compared with the DNA. TRBV21-1 is annotated as a pseudogene. The CDR3 is 15 residues long. CDR3 protein: CASRDPGQGGDIQYF. DNA of the CDR3: TGTGCCAGCAGGGACCCGGGACAGGGGGGGGACATTCAGTACTTC.

The V and J genes are TRBV4-2 and TRBJ2-3, with 8 bases identical to TRBD2. The germline gives CDR1 LGHNA, CDR2 YNFKEQ. CDR3 length: 15 amino acids. V lost 1 base to trimming and J lost 4 bases; unmatched junction nucleotides: 4. The CDR3 coding sequence is TGTGCCAGCAGCCAAGCCGGGGGGGCCGCAGATACGCAGTATTTT. It specifies CASSQAGGAADTQYF.

J is TRBJ1-3 and V is TRBV7-2; D may be TRBD1 (5 bases). The CDR3 consists of 15 residues. V lost 4 bases to trimming and J lost 0 bases, with 10 bases between them. Per germline, CDR1 SGHTA and CDR2 FQGNSA. This chain's CDR3 is CASSSFDSSGNTIYF. The CDR3 DNA follows: TGTGCCAGCAGCTCATTCGACAGCTCTGGAAACACCATATATTTT.

CDR3 sequence reads: CASSLRFPRGEQFF. CDR3 DNA sequence: TGTGCCAGCAGCTTACGCTTCCCTAGGGGTGAGCAGTTCTTC. V is TRBV5-6 and J is TRBJ2-1, with a tentative D call TRBD1 (5 bases). Germline V CDR1 and CDR2: SGHDT, YYEEEE. V lost 2 bases and J lost 9, with 15 bases in between. The CDR3 is made up of 14 amino acids.

V is TRBV7-6 and J is TRBJ2-2; D may correspond to TRBD1 or TRBD2 (6 bases each). The V gene lost 1 base and the J gene lost 4 bases, with 10 bases spanning the gap. Germline V gene sequence: CDR1 SGHVS, CDR2 FNYEAQ. The CDR3 consists of 15 residues. The CDR3 sequence is CASSLDPGATGELFF. In DNA form, the CDR3 reads TGTGCCAGCAGCTTAGATCCGGGGGCCACCGGGGAGCTGTTTTTT.

This clone was observed a handful of times. The rearrangement uses TRBV12-3 or TRBV12-4 and TRBJ1-1; TRBD1 is a possible D gene (6 bases). Trimming removed 1 base from V and 10 bases from J, with 10 bases in between. This CDR3 is 12 amino acids long. CDR3 residues: CASSLGGQRAFF. CDR3 coding DNA: TGTGCCAGCAGTTTAGGGGGACAACGAGCTTTCTTT.

The V gene is TRBV7-3, the J gene TRBJ2-3; TRBD2 is a possible D gene (6 bases). Trimming pared 5 bases from V and 1 base from J, leaving 10 bases between. The germline V gene encodes CDR1 SGHTA and CDR2 FQGTGA. The CDR3 spans 14 residues. The CDR3 here is CASSGIAGTDTQYF. The CDR3, as DNA: TGTGCCAGCAGCGGTATAGCGGGCACAGATACGCAGTATTTT.

This chain joins TRBV20-1 and TRBJ2-1; a possible D gene is TRBD2 (5 bases). Germline lookup yields CDR1 DFQATT and CDR2 SNEGSKA (reference sequence). The CDR3 sequence is 15 residues long. V lost 3 bases, J lost 8 bases, and 20 bases lay in between. In DNA, the CDR3 is TGCAGTGCTAGTTCACGGGCTAGCTTTACAGATGAGCAGTTCTTC. It encodes CSASSRASFTDEQFF.

This clone showed up just once. V is TRBV7-2 and J is TRBJ1-2, with no clear D. The germline gives CDR1 SGHTA, CDR2 FQGNSA. V gave up 1 base and J gave up 8 bases, with 11 bases separating them. CDR3 size: 13 residues. CDR3 loop: CASSLGGELGYTF. CDR3 nucleotides: TGTGCCAGCAGCTTAGGAGGAGAACTGGGCTACACCTTC. Variable domain in full (rest from reference TRBV7-2 and TRBJ1-2): GAGVSQSPSNKVTEKGKDVELRCDPISGHTALYWYRQSLGQGLEFLIYFQGNSAPDKSGLPSDRFSAERTGGSVSTLTIQRTQQEDSAVYLCASSLGGELGYTFGSGTRLTVV.